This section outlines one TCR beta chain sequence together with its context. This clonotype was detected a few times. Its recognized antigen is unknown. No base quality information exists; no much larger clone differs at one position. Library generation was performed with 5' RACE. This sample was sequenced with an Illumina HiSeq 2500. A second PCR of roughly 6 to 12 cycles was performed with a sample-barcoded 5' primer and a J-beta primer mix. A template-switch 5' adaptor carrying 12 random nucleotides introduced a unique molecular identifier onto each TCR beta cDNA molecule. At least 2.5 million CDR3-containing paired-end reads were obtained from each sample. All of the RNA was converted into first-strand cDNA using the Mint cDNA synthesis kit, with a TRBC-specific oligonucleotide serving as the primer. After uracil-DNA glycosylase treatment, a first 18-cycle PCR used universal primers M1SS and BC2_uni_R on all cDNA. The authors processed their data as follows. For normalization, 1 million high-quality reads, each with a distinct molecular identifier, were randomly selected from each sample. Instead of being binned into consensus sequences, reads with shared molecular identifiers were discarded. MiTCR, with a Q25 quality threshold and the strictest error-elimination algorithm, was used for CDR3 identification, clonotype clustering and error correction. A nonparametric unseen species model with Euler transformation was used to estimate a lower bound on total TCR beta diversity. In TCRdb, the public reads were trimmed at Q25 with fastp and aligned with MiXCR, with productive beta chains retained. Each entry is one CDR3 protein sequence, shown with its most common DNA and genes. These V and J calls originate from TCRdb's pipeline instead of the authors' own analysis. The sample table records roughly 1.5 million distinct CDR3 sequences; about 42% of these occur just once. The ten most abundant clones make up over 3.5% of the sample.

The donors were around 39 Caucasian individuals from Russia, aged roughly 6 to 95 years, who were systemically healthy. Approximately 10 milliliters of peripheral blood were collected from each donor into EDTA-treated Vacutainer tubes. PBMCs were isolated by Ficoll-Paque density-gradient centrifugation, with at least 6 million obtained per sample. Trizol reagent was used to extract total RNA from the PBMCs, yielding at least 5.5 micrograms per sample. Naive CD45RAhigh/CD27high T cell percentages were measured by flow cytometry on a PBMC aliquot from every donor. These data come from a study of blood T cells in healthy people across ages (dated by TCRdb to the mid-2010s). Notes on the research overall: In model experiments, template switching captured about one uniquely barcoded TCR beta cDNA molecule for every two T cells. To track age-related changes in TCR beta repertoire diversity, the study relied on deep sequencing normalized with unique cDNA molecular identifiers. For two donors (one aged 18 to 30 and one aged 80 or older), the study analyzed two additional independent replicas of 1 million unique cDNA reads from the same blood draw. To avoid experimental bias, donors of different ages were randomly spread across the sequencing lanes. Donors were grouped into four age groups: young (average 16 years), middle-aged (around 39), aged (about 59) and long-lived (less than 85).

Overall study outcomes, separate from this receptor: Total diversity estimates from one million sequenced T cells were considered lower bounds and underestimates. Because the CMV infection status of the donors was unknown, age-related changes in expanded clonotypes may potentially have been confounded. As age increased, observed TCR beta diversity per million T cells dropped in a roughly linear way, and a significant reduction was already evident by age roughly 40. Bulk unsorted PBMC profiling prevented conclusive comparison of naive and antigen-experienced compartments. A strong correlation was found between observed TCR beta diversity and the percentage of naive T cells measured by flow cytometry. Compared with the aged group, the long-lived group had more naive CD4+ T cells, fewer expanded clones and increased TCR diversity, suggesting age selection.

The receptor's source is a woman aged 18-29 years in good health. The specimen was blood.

The nucleotide sequence reads TGTGCCAGCAACAGGGGGCGTGATCAGCCCCAGCATTTT. The encoded protein is CASNRGRDQPQHF. This chain is built from TRBV6-6 and TRBJ1-5; 9 of the junction bases match TRBD1. The CDR3 goes from the cysteine to the phenylalanine over 13 residues. Only the CDR3 region is kept as DNA, spanning 39 bases read in frame from base 1. V trim: 7 bases; J trim: 5 bases; unmatched bases: 3. Via the germline V gene (reference sequence), CDR1 is MNHNY and CDR2 SVGAGI.